This TCR beta chain was captured by sequencing in a study of tumor-infiltrating lymphocytes in primary liver carcinoma. The germline V gene has CDR1 SGHKS and CDR2 YYEKEE (reference sequence). The CDR3 totals 15 residues. A constant-region primer served to make TCR beta cDNA from roughly 480 ng total RNA. What produced the TCR beta libraries was three nested multiplex PCR rounds using slightly modified ARM-PCR. TRBV1-TRBV30 forward primers paired with a C-beta reverse primer drove the first two PCR rounds, approximately 11 cycles each. TCRdb processed the multiplex PCR reads anew with MiXCR; each CDR3 protein has one entry. Here the sample spans roughly 100,000 distinct CDR3 sequences, about four fifths being singletons. Turning to this clonotype: The junction departs from the called germline gene at one end, perhaps through a read error.

Each 20-30 mg portion of unsorted bulk tissue served as the source for co-extraction of RNA and DNA. Sequences were obtained from liver tumor tissue from sampling region 3. The subset: tumor region T3, left-lateral pole. This TCR was sampled from a man aged 35-49 years with primary liver carcinoma and hepatitis B virus infection. The chain recombines TRBV5-5 with TRBJ2-1; no clear D. CDR3 loop: CASSLIETVYNKQFF. CDR3 DNA: TGTGCCAGCAGCTTAATTGAAACTGTCTACAATAAGCAGTTCTTC.